The clone carrying this T cell receptor beta chain was counted between two and nine times. The CDR3 is 15 amino acids. CDR1 and CDR2 (germline): LNHDA, SQIVND (reference sequence). V was clipped by 7 bases and J by 1 base; unmatched bases: 8. The data derive from a study of T-cell memory formation after mild COVID-19. From the 5' RACE reads, TCRdb called clonotypes with MiXCR, one entry per CDR3 protein. In the table there are almost 350,000 distinct CDR3 sequences, 20% of which are singletons. This clonotype was sampled from a young man who had mild COVID-19 (a few samples of this study predate the infection). Cell type and time point are not known. The sample comprised PBMCs or a T cell subset sorted from them (not recorded which). This sequence joins TRBV19 and TRBJ2-5; 8 bases agree with TRBD2. CDR3 nucleotides: TGTGCCAGTACCCGGGCGGGGGGCATCCAAGAGACCCAGTACTTC. It is translated as CASTRAGGIQETQYF.